This TCR beta chain was profiled in a study of T cell responses to AZD1222 COVID-19 vaccine (dated by TCRdb to the early 2020s). As for the study more broadly: AZD1222 recipients whose second dose came at about 4 weeks and those whose second dose came at about 12 weeks were combined into one group, since spike-specific TCR depth and breadth did not differ between the two schedules. TCR sequencing covered roughly 230 trial participants: 200 to 210 given two doses of AZD1222 and about 26 given two doses of MenACWY control vaccine. Trial participants were enrolled by age into 18-55, 56-69 and 70-plus year subgroups, with roughly 160, 29 and 62 TCR-sequenced participants respectively.

The CDR3 regions of human TCRbeta chains were analyzed by immunosequencing. Concerning the study's data processing: TCRs in the repertoires were matched against a reference library of SARS-CoV-2-specific TCRs that had been generated with the MIRA antigen-specificity platform. Breadth meant the fraction of unique TCRs that were SARS-CoV-2-associated, whereas depth meant the fraction of total T cells that were SARS-CoV-2-associated. Using the MIRA data, each spike-specific TCR was mapped to the spike region that the TCR reacts to and placed in a CD4 or CD8 class. Log10-transformed breadth and depth values were compared by one-way ANOVA with Sidak's multiple comparisons tests. In TCRdb, the immuneACCESS table is reduced to in-frame sequences with V and J assigned. These tables do not hold every clone; where another copy was compared, an unresolved V gene accounts for under half, and the others remain unexplained. V, J and clone size are those of that table, while D and trimming were read from the DNA. The sample contains 90,000 to 150,000 clones, roughly nine tenths of them found a single time. The ten biggest clones cover about 5.2% of the sample.

Overall study results and their limits: Conclusions about previously exposed vaccinees are limited because only 6 or 7 AZD1222 recipients were SARS-CoV-2 seropositive at baseline. After two AZD1222 doses, both the breadth and the depth of spike-specific TCRs were significantly higher than at day 0 and than in MenACWY recipients. Participants were mostly white British, with more females than males. The authors suggested clonal diversity may have been underestimated. The vaccine-associated CD4 TCRs covered the entire spike protein, and the dominant responses fell in regions 160-218 and 743-854. In the small 56-69-year group, the increase in depth fell short of significance, most likely because of low power. Nearly half of unique spike-specific TCRs reportedly recognized epitopes outside regions mutated in the B.1.351 and B.1.1.7 variants. Because no day 14 peak-response samples were available, the repertoires could be characterized only after the peak T cell response.

Note on this clone: Its cognate antigen has yet to be identified. One base away there is no much larger clone; base qualities are not given.

The time point label corresponds to: baseline before first vaccination. Vaccinee samples were obtained from the UK trials COV001 and COV002, which included a single-blind randomized controlled phase 2/3 trial of AZD1222 (ChAdOx1 nCoV-19) in healthy adults. Trial participant PBMC samples were collected at day 0 and day 28 after the second dose for TCRbeta chain sequencing. V loses 3 bases of germline sequence and J loses 8 bases, and the interval between the two ends is 16 bases. Including cysteine and phenylalanine, the CDR3 has 14 amino acids. The kept DNA is CDR3 alone, 42 bases in frame from the first base. The germline V gene (reference sequence) provides CDR1 LNHDA and CDR2 SQIVND.

The chain uses TRBV19 and TRBJ1-2; TRBD1 could be the D gene, as 6 bases match. The receptor was derived from an adult in good health. The sequencing used peripheral blood, collected on day 0 of AZD1222 vaccination. CDR3 loop: CASSIPLDRGGYTF. In nucleotides, the sequence is TGTGCCAGTAGTATTCCCCTGGACAGAGGGGGCTACACCTTC.